This entry lists 28 T cell receptor beta chains sequenced from one sample in a study of blood T cell repertoires in COVID-19. Measured with immunoSEQ multiplex PCR; TCRdb has only the in-frame clones, and not every one. The sample holds about 250,000 clones, 75% to 90% seen once. Sequencing was done on a sample of PBMCs or T cells enriched from blood (not recorded which). These receptors all come from a woman aged 18-35 years who had recovered from COVID-19.

Only a few counts were recorded for this clone. The chain uses TRBV19 and TRBJ1-6; the D gene is possibly TRBD1 (5 bases). There are 16 residues in the CDR3. Germline-derived CDR1 and CDR2 are LNHDA and SQIVND (reference sequence). Trimming left V 7 bases short and J 0 bases short, with 13 bases between. Written as DNA, the CDR3 is TGTGCCAGTACCACGACAGTCTCCTCCTATAATTCACCCCTCCACTTT. Its protein is CASTTTVSSYNSPLHF.

The chain couples TRBV6-5 to TRBJ2-7; TRBD2 might be the D (5 bases). The length of the CDR3 is 13 residues. CDR1 is MNHEY and CDR2 is SVGAGI in the germline V gene. Trimming took off 6 bases at V and 6 bases at J, with 15 bases between the two ends. The CDR3 nucleotides are TGTGCCAGCAGCCCCGTTATACGGGGCGAGCAGTACTTC. It yields the protein CASSPVIRGEQYF.

The chain links TRBV18 to TRBJ2-3, with TRBD2 matching 8 bases. The V segment lost 3 bases and the J segment 4 bases; nucleotides outside the gene matches: 9. This CDR3 comprises 16 residues. Germline values: CDR1 KGHSH, CDR2 LQKENI. The CDR3 loop is CASSPPAGGGADTQYF. Here the CDR3 DNA reads TGTGCCAGCTCACCCCCGGCGGGGGGAGGGGCAGATACGCAGTATTTT.

V and J are TRBV29-1 and TRBJ1-1; D is unresolved. Germline loops: CDR1 SQVTM, CDR2 ANQGSEA. V dropped 4 bases and J dropped 1 base, with 10 bases sitting between them. The length of the CDR3 is 13 residues. The CDR3 sequence is CSVGSAENTEAFF. The DNA for the CDR3 is TGCAGCGTTGGGAGCGCAGAGAACACTGAAGCTTTCTTT.

V usage is TRBV27 and J usage is TRBJ1-2, with 9 nucleotides matching TRBD1. The CDR3 length is 15 residues. The germline V gene has CDR1 MNHEY and CDR2 SMNVEV (reference sequence). J lost 4 bases, V lost 6 bases, and 9 bases had no gene match. DNA for the CDR3: TGTGCCAGCAGCCCACAGGGGGCTCTGGTCTATGGCTACACCTTC. It is translated as CASSPQGALVYGYTF.

The chain is built from TRBV5-1 and TRBJ2-5; 8 nucleotides agree with TRBD2. Germline CDR1 and CDR2: SGHRS and YFSETQ. The CDR3 runs to 15 residues. The J segment lost 5 bases and the V segment lost 4 bases, leaving 10 bases of the junction unmatched. The chain's CDR3 is CASSPEGLARETQYF. For the CDR3, the DNA is TGCGCCAGCAGCCCGGAAGGACTAGCTCGGGAGACCCAGTACTTC. Supplemented by reference TRBV5-1 and TRBJ2-5, the full variable domain reads KAGVTQTPRYLIKTRGQQVTLSCSPISGHRSVSWYQQTPGQGLQFLFEYFSETQRNKGNFPGRFSGRQFSNSRSEMNVSTLELGDSALYLCASSPEGLARETQYFGPGTRLLVL.

The sample holds a few counts of this clone. The chain employs TRBV9 and TRBJ1-1, with 10 bases matching TRBD1. The CDR3 contains 17 residues. J gave up 1 base and V 0 bases, and 6 bases lay outside the gene matches. Germline V CDR1 and CDR2: SGDLS, YYNGEE. Written as DNA, the CDR3 is TGTGCCAGCAGCGTAGGTGGGACAGGGGTGGGGAACACTGAAGCTTTCTTT. Encoded protein: CASSVGGTGVGNTEAFF.

The chain combines TRBV2 with TRBJ2-3, with 8 nucleotides matching TRBD1. The length of the CDR3 is 15 residues. V lost 6 bases, J lost 2 bases, and 7 bases stayed unmatched. The V gene's germline CDR1 is SNHLY and CDR2 FYNNEI. The CDR3: CASRDRGRVTDTQYF. The DNA for the CDR3 is TGTGCCAGCAGAGACAGGGGAAGGGTCACAGATACGCAGTATTTT. The full variable domain, in which reference TRBV2 and TRBJ2-3 provide the parts outside the CDR3, is EPEVTQTPSHQVTQMGQEVILRCVPISNHLYFYWYRQILGQKVEFLVSFYNNEISEKSEIFDDQFSVERPDGSNFTLKIRSTKLEDSAMYFCASRDRGRVTDTQYFGPGTRLTVL.

V gene TRBV9 combines with J gene TRBJ2-1, with TRBD2 identical over 8 bases. Germline V gives CDR1 SGDLS, CDR2 YYNGEE. The CDR3 covers 13 residues. The V and J ends lost 6 bases and 7 bases, in that order; junction bases with no gene match: 6. The CDR3 DNA sequence: TGTGCCAGCATGGGTGGCGGGGGGAATGAGCAGTTCTTC. Translating it yields CASMGGGGNEQFF.

This chain uses TRBV29-1 with TRBJ2-7, with D perhaps TRBD1 (7 bases). CDR3 size: 13 residues. Germline-derived CDR1 and CDR2 are SQVTM and ANQGSEA. V gave up 7 bases and J gave up 4 bases, with 17 bases separating them. The CDR3 coding sequence is TGCAGCGCGCAGGGGGGAGGTAATTACGAGCAGTACTTC. It yields the protein CSAQGGGNYEQYF.

The V call is TRBV2, the J call TRBJ1-6; 8 bases line up with TRBD1. The germline V gene encodes CDR1 SNHLY and CDR2 FYNNEI. This CDR3 has 14 residues. The junction had 3 bases not matched to a gene; V was cut back by 5 bases and J by 6 bases. CDR3 loop: CASSQDRGNSPLHF. CDR3 DNA: TGTGCCAGCAGTCAAGACAGGGGTAATTCACCCCTCCACTTT.

The rearrangement links TRBV12-3 or TRBV12-4 to TRBJ2-7, with TRBD1 matching over 7 bases. The CDR3 totals 13 residues. J gave up 5 bases and V 6 bases, and 7 bases lay outside the gene matches. This chain's CDR3 is CASRSLTGDEQYF. The CDR3 bases are TGTGCCAGCAGATCCCTCACAGGGGACGAGCAGTACTTC.

The chain recombines TRBV19 with TRBJ2-1; D may be TRBD1 (5 bases). The CDR3 is 11 amino acids. From germline, CDR1 is LNHDA and CDR2 SQIVND (reference sequence). V was clipped by 9 bases and J by 9 bases, with 12 bases between them. The CDR3 sequence: CASAVRAEQFF. The DNA of the CDR3 is TGTGCCAGCGCCGTCAGGGCTGAGCAGTTCTTC.

This chain uses TRBV2 with TRBJ1-6; 9 bases agree with TRBD1. The J segment lost 7 bases and the V segment lost 7 bases, leaving 8 bases of the junction unmatched. This CDR3 is built from 15 residues. Per germline, CDR1 SNHLY and CDR2 FYNNEI. The CDR3 here is CASKRTGDWNSPLHF. The CDR3 DNA reads as TGTGCCAGCAAGAGGACAGGGGATTGGAATTCACCCCTCCACTTT.

The rearrangement links TRBV5-4 to TRBJ1-2; the match to TRBD1 covers 9 bases. V shed 4 bases, J shed 2 bases, and the junction held 3 bases outside the gene matches. The CDR3 is 14 amino acids. Looked up from germline, CDR1 is SGHNT and CDR2 is YYREEE (reference sequence). The CDR3 DNA sequence: TGTGCCAGCAGCCCGGACAGGGGAAACTATGGCTACACCTTC. This codes for CASSPDRGNYGYTF.

CDR3 nucleotide sequence: TGTGCCAGCAGCAAAGCGGGGAAACAGGGGGGCAGCACAGATACGCAGTATTTT. This encodes CASSKAGKQGGSTDTQYF. This chain connects TRBV21-1 to TRBJ2-3; the tabulated D call, TRBD1, remains unverified against the DNA. TRBV21-1 is recorded as a pseudogene. The CDR3 length is 18 residues.

The chain has TRBV2 and TRBJ2-3; maybe TRBD1 (5 bases). This CDR3 contains 16 residues. The germline gives CDR1 SNHLY, CDR2 FYNNEI. The V end lost 3 bases, the J end lost 6 bases, and 19 bases lay between the germline ends. CDR3 nucleotide sequence: TGTGCCAGCAGTGAGGTCTCGTGGCAGGGCGACGATACGCAGTATTTT. This codes for CASSEVSWQGDDTQYF.

The chain is built from TRBV29-1 and TRBJ1-1; TRBD1 might be the D (5 bases). Trimming removed 5 bases at V and 5 bases at J, with 9 bases between. Germline assignment: CDR1 SQVTM and CDR2 ANQGSEA. The CDR3 is 11 amino acids. CDR3 sequence reads: CSVLKGTEAFF. In nucleotides, the CDR3 is TGCAGCGTTCTGAAGGGGACTGAAGCTTTCTTT.

This clone was seen only once. The DNA of the CDR3 is TGTGCCAGCAGCACCCGGGGCTCCTATAATTCACCCCTCCACTTT. Protein sequence: CASSTRGSYNSPLHF. The chain is built from TRBV7-2 and TRBJ1-6; D is undetermined. Looked up from germline, CDR1 is SGHTA and CDR2 is FQGNSA. Trimming left V 5 bases short and J 0 bases short, with 8 bases between. This CDR3 spans 15 amino acids.

Remarks on this clone: The sample holds other DNA sequences that translate to the same CDR3. V usage is TRBV3-1 (or the pseudogene TRBV3-2) and J usage is TRBJ2-5, with 7 bases that match TRBD1. This CDR3 is 16 amino acids long. Germline V CDR1 and CDR2: LGHDT, YNNKEL (reference sequence). J gave up 4 bases and V 1 base, and 9 bases lay outside the gene matches. The CDR3 sequence is CASSQGERGGRETQYF. Here the CDR3 DNA reads TGTGCCAGCAGCCAAGGGGAGCGAGGGGGCAGAGAGACCCAGTACTTC.

V is TRBV2 and J is TRBJ1-5; TRBD1 aligns across 10 bases. CDR3 length equals 15 residues. Germline-derived CDR1 and CDR2 are SNHLY and FYNNEI. V shed 6 bases and J 6 bases; nucleotides not matched to a gene: 8. Here the CDR3 DNA reads TGTGCCAGCAGCGAAAAGACAGGGGGCGGTCAGCCCCAGCATTTT. Translating gives CASSEKTGGGQPQHF.

The chain couples TRBV5-8 to TRBJ2-2; TRBD1 matches at 11 bases. Germline CDR1 is SGHTS and CDR2 is YDEGEE. V shed 1 base, J shed 7 bases, and the junction held 9 bases outside the gene matches. CDR3 length equals 17 residues. CDR3 coding DNA: TGTGCCAGCAGCTTGTGGACAGGGGGCGTTCGGATCGGGGAGCTGTTTTTT. Protein: CASSLWTGGVRIGELFF.

In its sample, this clone was seen once. CDR3 region: CASREGQRRSQETQYF. The CDR3 DNA reads TGTGCCAGCAGAGAAGGCCAGCGGAGGTCACAAGAGACCCAGTACTTC. This sequence joins TRBV11-2 and TRBJ2-5; maybe TRBD2 (5 bases). CDR1 is SGHAT and CDR2 is FQNNGV in the germline V gene. V lost 6 bases and J lost 2, with 19 bases in between. The CDR3 has 16 amino acids.

This chain connects TRBV5-1 to TRBJ2-6; D is possibly TRBD1 (6 bases). The CDR3 length is 18 residues. CDR1 is SGHRS, CDR2 YFSETQ, per germline. V shed 4 bases and J shed 0 bases, with 17 bases lying between them. The CDR3 nucleotides read TGCGCCAGCAGCGCCAGGGTTAGGGGGTTCTCTGGGGCCAACGTCCTGACTTTC. This gives the protein CASSARVRGFSGANVLTF.

This chain uses TRBV19 with TRBJ2-7, with TRBD1 matching 7 bases. Germline trimming cut 7 bases from V and 3 bases from J; bases unmatched to any gene: 9. The CDR3 contains 14 residues. The germline V gene encodes CDR1 LNHDA and CDR2 SQIVND (reference sequence). The DNA of the CDR3 is TGTGCCAGTAAGGGCCGTGGGACAGACTACGAGCAGTACTTC. Encoded protein: CASKGRGTDYEQYF. The variable domain in full, with the rest retrieved from reference TRBV19 and TRBJ2-7, is DGGITQSPKYLFRKEGQNVTLSCEQNLNHDAMYWYRQDPGQGLRLIYYSQIVNDFQKGDIAEGYSVSREKKESFPLTVTSAQKNPTAFYLCASKGRGTDYEQYFGPGTRLTVT.

The rearrangement links TRBV19 to TRBJ1-6; D perhaps matches TRBD1 (5 bases). Germline V gives CDR1 LNHDA, CDR2 SQIVND (reference sequence). V was cut by 6 bases and J by 8 bases, with 11 bases left in between. The CDR3 has 13 residues. This CDR3 is CASSDGHYSPLHF. CDR3 coding DNA: TGTGCCAGTAGCGACGGACATTATTCACCCCTCCACTTT.

The V gene is TRBV29-1, the J gene TRBJ2-5; 11 bases align to TRBD2. The V and J ends lost 2 bases and 5 bases, in that order; junction bases with no gene match: 4. This CDR3 has 14 residues. Germline V gene sequence: CDR1 SQVTM, CDR2 ANQGSEA. The CDR3 reads CSVELAGGGETQYF. The CDR3 DNA reads TGCAGCGTTGAACTAGCGGGGGGCGGCGAGACCCAGTACTTC.

The V call is TRBV3-1 (or the pseudogene TRBV3-2), the J call TRBJ1-1; 9 bases match TRBD1. Trimming took 4 bases from V and 3 from J; bases not matched to a gene: 6. The CDR3 runs to 15 residues. Germline V gene sequence: CDR1 LGHDT, CDR2 YNNKEL (reference sequence). The CDR3 DNA is TGTGCCAGCAGCCCCCGGGACAGGGAGGACACTGAAGCTTTCTTT. Translated: CASSPRDREDTEAFF.